The sequence of this T cell receptor beta chain was determined in a study of T cell changes during pregnancy in multiple sclerosis (dated by TCRdb to between 2018 and 2020). In terms of the full investigation: The study looked at changes in the T cell repertoire across pregnancy in women with multiple sclerosis.

The CDR3 runs 16 residues from the cysteine to the phenylalanine. Solely the CDR3 DNA is kept, with 48 bases framed from the first base. CDR1 is given as SGDLS and CDR2 as YYNGEE, both from the germline V gene. V is trimmed back by 3 bases and J by 0 bases, and the junction contains 5 bases that no gene match accounts for. Library method: the immunoSEQ multiplex PCR assay. What TCRdb holds here is the immuneACCESS table cut down to in-frame rearrangements. Part of the clones is not present; checked against another copy, under half of the missing clones reflect an unresolved V gene, and the others are unexplained. This sample holds tens of thousands of clones; about 92% were observed only once. The top ten clones comprise around 0.73% of the sample. Details on this clone: Its recognized antigen is unknown. Nothing much larger sits one base from this clone, and base qualities are not available.

The clonotype was recovered from a female donor with multiple sclerosis, enrolled in a pregnancy study. This specimen was CD4+ T cells from peripheral blood mononuclear cells, taken in the third trimester of pregnancy. The V gene is TRBV9 and the J gene is TRBJ2-1; 8 junctional bases match TRBD2. The bases read TGTGCCAGCAGCGGACCGAGCGGGGGCTCCTACAATGAGCAGTTCTTC. The resulting protein is CASSGPSGGSYNEQFF.